This T cell receptor beta chain was observed in a study of T cell repertoires in cytomegalovirus infection. For the study at large: Peptides in the study included HLA-C-restricted and HLA-B-restricted CMV epitopes. It was the public TCR beta signatures that indicated both CMV infection and matching HLA type.

Worth noting for this clonotype: Its antigen is undetermined.

V was cut by 0 bases and J by 1 base, with 13 bases left in between. The CDR3 sequence is 16 residues long. Looked up from germline, CDR1 is MGHRA and CDR2 is YSYEKL. TCRdb re-called the reads with MiXCR, one entry per CDR3 protein. The sample includes about 500,000 distinct CDR3 sequences, around a third of them seen just once. Notes on the study in general: There were carriers of CMV plus the relevant HLA, and cumulative public TCR beta family frequency identified them.

This TCR was sampled from a human donor in good health (CMV status not recorded). Some clones in this sample may be carry-over from other donors' samples. The chain employs TRBV4-1 and TRBJ2-7; D perhaps matches TRBD2 (5 bases). The specimen comprised cultured PBMCs, sampled from culture after CMV antigen stimulation. CDR3 sequence reads: CASSQDSGIQSYEQYF. DNA of the CDR3: TGCGCCAGCAGCCAAGATTCGGGGATACAATCCTACGAGCAGTACTTC.